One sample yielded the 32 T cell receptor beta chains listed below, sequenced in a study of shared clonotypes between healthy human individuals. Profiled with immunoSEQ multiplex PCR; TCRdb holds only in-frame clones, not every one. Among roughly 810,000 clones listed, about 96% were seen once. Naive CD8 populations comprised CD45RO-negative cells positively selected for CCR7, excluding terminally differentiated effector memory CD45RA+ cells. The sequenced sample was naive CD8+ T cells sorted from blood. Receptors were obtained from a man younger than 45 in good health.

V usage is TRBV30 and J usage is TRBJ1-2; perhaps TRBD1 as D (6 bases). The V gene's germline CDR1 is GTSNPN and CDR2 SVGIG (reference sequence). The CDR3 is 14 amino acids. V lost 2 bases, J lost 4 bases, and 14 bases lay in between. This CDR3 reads CAWSPGAGSYGYTF. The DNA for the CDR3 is TGTGCCTGGAGTCCAGGGGCAGGAAGCTATGGCTACACCTTC.

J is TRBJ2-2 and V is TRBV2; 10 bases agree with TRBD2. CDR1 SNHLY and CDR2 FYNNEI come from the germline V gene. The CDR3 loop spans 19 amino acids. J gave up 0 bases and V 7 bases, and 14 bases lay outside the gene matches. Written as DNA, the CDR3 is TGTGCCAGCACGGGGGGGAAGACTAGCGGGCACTCGAACACCGGGGAGCTGTTTTTT. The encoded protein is CASTGGKTSGHSNTGELFF. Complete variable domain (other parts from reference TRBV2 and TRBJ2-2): EPEVTQTPSHQVTQMGQEVILRCVPISNHLYFYWYRQILGQKVEFLVSFYNNEISEKSEIFDDQFSVERPDGSNFTLKIRSTKLEDSAMYFCASTGGKTSGHSNTGELFFGEGSRLTVL.

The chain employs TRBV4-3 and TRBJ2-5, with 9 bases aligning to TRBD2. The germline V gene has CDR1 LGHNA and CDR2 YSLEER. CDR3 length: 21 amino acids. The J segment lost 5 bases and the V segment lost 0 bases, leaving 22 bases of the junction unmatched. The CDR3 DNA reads TGCGCCAGCAGCCAAGAAAGCCCAGGAGGACTAGCGAGAGAACCATGGGAGACCCAGTACTTC. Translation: CASSQESPGGLAREPWETQYF.

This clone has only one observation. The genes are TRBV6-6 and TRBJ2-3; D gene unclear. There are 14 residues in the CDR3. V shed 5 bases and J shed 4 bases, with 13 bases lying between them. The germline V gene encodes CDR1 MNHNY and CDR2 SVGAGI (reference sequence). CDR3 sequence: CASSTLSGADTQYF. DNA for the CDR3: TGTGCCAGCAGTACCCTTTCAGGAGCAGATACGCAGTATTTT.

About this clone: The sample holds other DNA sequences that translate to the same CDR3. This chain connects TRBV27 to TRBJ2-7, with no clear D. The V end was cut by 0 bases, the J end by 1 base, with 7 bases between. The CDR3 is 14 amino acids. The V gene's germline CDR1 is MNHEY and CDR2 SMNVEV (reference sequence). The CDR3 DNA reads TGTGCCAGCAGTTTATCGCTAGGGTCCTACGAGCAGTACTTC. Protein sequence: CASSLSLGSYEQYF.

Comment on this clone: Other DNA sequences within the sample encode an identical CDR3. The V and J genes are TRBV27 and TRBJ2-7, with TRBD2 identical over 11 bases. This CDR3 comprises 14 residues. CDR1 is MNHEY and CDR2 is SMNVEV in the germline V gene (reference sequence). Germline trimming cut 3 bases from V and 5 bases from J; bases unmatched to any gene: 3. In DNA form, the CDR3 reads TGTGCCAGCAGTTTCGGGACTAGCGGCAACGAGCAGTACTTC. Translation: CASSFGTSGNEQYF.

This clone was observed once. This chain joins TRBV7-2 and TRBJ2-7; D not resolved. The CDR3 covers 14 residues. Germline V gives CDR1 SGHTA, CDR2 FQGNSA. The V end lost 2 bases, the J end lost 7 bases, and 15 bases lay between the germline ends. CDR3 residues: CASSLRDGYGEQYF. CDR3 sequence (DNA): TGTGCCAGCAGCTTAAGAGACGGGTACGGTGAGCAGTACTTC.

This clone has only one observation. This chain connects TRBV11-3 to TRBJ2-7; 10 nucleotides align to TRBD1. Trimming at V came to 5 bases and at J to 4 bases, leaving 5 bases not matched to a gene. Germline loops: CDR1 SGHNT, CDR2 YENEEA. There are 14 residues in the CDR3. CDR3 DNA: TGTGCCAGCAGCCCCCGACAGGGGGCTTACGAGCAGTACTTC. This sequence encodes CASSPRQGAYEQYF.

CDR3 DNA sequence: TGTGCCAGCAGCTTCCTTAGAAGCAAACCGGGACAAATGAACACTGAAGCTTTCTTT. Translated, it gives CASSFLRSKPGQMNTEAFF. The gene calls are TRBV7-8 and TRBJ1-1, with TRBD1 as a possible D gene (6 bases). CDR1 and CDR2 from the germline V gene are SGHVS and FQNEAQ. CDR3 length: 19 residues. V lost 3 bases, J lost 0 bases, and 23 bases lay in between.

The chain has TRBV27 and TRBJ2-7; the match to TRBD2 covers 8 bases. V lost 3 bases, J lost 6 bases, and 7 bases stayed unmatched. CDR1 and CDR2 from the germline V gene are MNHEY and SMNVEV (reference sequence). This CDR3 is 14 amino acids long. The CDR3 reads CASSLAGGLIEQYF. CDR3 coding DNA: TGTGCCAGCAGTTTGGCGGGAGGTTTGATCGAGCAGTACTTC.

CDR3 in amino acids: CATEGEHYEQYF. In nucleotides, the CDR3 is TGTGCCACAGAGGGGGAGCATTACGAGCAGTACTTC. The rearrangement joins TRBV27 to TRBJ2-7; D may be TRBD1 (6 bases). Per the germline V gene, CDR1 is MNHEY and CDR2 is SMNVEV (reference sequence). Trimming shortened V by 10 bases and J by 4 bases, and 14 bases separated the two germline ends. This CDR3 region has 12 residues.

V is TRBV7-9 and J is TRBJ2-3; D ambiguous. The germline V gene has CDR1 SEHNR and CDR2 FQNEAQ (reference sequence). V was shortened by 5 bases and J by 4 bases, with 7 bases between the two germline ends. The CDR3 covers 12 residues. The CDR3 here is CASSRRPDTQYF. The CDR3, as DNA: TGTGCCAGCAGCCGAAGACCAGATACGCAGTATTTT.

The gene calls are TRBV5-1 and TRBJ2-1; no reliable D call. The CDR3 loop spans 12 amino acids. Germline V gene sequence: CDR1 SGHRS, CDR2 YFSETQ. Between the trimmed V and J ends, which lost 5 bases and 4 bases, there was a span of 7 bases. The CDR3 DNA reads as TGCGCCAGCAGATCAGGTTACAATGAGCAGTTCTTC. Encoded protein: CASRSGYNEQFF.

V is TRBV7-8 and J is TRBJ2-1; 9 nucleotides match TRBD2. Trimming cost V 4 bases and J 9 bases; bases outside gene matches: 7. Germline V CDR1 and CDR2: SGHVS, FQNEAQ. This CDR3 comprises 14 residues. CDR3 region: CASSSGLAGVEQFF. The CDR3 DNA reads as TGTGCCAGCAGCTCGGGACTAGCAGGCGTTGAGCAGTTCTTC.

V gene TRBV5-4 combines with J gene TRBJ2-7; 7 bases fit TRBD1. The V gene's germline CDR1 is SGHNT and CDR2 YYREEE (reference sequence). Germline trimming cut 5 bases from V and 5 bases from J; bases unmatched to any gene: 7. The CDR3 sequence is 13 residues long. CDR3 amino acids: CASSSRGLNEQYF. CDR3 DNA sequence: TGTGCCAGCAGTTCAAGGGGGCTCAACGAGCAGTACTTC.

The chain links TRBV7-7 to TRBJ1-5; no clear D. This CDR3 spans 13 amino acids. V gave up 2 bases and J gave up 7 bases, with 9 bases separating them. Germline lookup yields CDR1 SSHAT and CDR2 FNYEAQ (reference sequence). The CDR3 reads CASSLTLGQPQHF. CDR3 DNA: TGTGCCAGCAGCTTAACGCTGGGCCAGCCCCAGCATTTT.

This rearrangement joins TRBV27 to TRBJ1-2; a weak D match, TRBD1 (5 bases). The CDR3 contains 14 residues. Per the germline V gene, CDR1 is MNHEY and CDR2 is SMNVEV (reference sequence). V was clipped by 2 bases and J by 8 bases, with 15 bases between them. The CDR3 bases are TGTGCCAGCAGTTTAGCCGGGACCGGCAGCGGCTACACCTTC. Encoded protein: CASSLAGTGSGYTF.

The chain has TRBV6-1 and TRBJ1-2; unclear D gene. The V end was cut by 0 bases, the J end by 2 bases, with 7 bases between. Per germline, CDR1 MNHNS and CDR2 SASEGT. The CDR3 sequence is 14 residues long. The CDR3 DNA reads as TGTGCCAGCAGTGAAGCGCTGGGGAACTATGGCTACACCTTC. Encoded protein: CASSEALGNYGYTF.

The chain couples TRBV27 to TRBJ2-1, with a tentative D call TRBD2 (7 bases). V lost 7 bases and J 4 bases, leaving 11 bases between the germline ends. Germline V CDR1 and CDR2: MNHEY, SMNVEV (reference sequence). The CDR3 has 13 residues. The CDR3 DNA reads TGTGCCAGCAAGGGGGAGGGGTACAATGAGCAGTTCTTC. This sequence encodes CASKGEGYNEQFF.

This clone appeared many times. CDR3 sequence reads: CASSLDGGADNEQFF. The CDR3 DNA follows: TGTGCCAGCAGCTTAGACGGTGGGGCAGACAATGAGCAGTTCTTC. V is TRBV11-2 and J is TRBJ2-1; D is possibly TRBD1 (5 bases). Germline loops: CDR1 SGHAT, CDR2 FQNNGV. This CDR3 has 15 amino acids. V lost 0 bases to trimming and J lost 5 bases, with 11 bases between them.

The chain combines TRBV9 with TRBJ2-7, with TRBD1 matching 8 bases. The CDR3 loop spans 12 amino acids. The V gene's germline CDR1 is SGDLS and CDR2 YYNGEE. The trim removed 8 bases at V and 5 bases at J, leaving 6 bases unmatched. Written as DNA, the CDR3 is TGTGCCAGTGGGACAGGACGGGACGAGCAGTACTTC. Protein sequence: CASGTGRDEQYF.

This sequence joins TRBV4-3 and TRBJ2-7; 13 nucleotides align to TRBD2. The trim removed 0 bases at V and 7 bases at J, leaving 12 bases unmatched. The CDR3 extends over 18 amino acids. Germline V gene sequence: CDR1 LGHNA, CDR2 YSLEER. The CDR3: CASSQDRGLAGVVGEQYF. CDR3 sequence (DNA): TGCGCCAGCAGCCAAGATCGAGGACTAGCGGGAGTGGTGGGGGAGCAGTACTTC.

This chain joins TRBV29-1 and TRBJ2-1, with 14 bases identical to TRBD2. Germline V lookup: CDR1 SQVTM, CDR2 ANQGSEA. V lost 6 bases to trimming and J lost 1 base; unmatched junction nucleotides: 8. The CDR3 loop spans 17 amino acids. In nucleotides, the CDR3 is TGCAGCGTCCCCGGGACTAGCGGGAGAAGGTCCTACAATGAGCAGTTCTTC. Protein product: CSVPGTSGRRSYNEQFF.

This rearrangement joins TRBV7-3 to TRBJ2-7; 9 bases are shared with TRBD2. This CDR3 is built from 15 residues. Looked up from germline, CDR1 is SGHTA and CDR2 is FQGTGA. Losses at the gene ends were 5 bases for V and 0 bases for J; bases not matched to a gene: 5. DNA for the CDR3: TGTGCCAGCAGCCCTGCGGGAGGGGGCTCCTACGAGCAGTACTTC. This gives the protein CASSPAGGGSYEQYF. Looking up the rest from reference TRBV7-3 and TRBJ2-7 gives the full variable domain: GAGVSQTPSNKVTEKGKYVELRCDPISGHTALYWYRQSLGQGPEFLIYFQGTGAADDSGLPNDRFFAVRPEGSVSTLKIQRTERGDSAVYLCASSPAGGGSYEQYFGPGTRLTVT.

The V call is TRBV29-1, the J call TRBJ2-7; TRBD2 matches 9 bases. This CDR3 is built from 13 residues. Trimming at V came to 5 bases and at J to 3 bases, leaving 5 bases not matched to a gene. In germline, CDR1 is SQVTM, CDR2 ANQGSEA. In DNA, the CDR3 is TGCAGCGTTATCCGGACTAGCGACTACGAGCAGTACTTC. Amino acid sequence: CSVIRTSDYEQYF.

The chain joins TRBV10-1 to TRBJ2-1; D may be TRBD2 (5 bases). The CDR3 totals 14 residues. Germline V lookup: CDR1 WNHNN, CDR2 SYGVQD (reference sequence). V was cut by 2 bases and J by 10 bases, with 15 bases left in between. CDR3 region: CASSEDASGPEQFF. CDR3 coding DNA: TGCGCCAGCAGTGAGGACGCGAGCGGACCCGAGCAGTTCTTC.

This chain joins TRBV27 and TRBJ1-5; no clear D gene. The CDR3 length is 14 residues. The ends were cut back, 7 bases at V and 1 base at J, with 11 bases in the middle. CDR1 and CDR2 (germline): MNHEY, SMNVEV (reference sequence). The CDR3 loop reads CASKARGSNQPQHF. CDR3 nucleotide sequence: TGTGCCAGCAAAGCCCGTGGGAGCAATCAGCCCCAGCATTTT.

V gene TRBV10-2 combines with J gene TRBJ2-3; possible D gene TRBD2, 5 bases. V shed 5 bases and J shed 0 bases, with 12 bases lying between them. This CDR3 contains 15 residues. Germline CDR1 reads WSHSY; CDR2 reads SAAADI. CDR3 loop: CASSLFRGSTDTQYF. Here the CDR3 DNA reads TGCGCCAGCAGTCTGTTTCGCGGGAGCACAGATACGCAGTATTTT.

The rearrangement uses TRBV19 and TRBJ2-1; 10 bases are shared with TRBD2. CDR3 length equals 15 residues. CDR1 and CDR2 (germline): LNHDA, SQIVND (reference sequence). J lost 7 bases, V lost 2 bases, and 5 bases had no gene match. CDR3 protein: CASSILAGVRNEQFF. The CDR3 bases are TGTGCCAGTAGTATACTAGCGGGAGTTCGGAATGAGCAGTTCTTC.

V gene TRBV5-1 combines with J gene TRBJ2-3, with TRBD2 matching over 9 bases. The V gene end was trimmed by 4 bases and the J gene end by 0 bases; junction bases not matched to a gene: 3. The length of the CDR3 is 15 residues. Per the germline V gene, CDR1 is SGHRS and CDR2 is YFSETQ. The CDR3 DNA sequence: TGCGCCAGCAGCCAGGGACTAGCCAGCACAGATACGCAGTATTTT. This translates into CASSQGLASTDTQYF.

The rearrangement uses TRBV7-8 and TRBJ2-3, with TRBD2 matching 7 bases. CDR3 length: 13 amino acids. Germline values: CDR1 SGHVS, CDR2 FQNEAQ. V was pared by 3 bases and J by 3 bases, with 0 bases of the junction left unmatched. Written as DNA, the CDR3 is TGTGCCAGCAGCTTCGGGGGGACAGATACGCAGTATTTT. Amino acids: CASSFGGTDTQYF.

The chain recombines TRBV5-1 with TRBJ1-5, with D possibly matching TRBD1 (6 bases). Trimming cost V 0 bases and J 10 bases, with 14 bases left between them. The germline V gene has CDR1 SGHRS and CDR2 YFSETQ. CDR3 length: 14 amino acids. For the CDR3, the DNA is TGCGCCAGCAGCTTGGTACCACAGGGTATCCCCCAGCATTTT. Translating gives CASSLVPQGIPQHF.